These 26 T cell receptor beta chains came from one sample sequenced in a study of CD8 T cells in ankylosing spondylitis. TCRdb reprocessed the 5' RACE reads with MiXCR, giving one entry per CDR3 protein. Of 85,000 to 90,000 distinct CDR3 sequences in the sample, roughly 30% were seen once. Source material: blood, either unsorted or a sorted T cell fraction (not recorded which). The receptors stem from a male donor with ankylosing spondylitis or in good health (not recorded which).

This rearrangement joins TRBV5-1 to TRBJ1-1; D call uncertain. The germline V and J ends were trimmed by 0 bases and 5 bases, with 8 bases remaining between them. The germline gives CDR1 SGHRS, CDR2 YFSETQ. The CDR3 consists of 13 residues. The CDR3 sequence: CASSLDGKTEAFF. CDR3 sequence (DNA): TGCGCCAGCAGCTTGGATGGTAAGACTGAAGCTTTCTTT.

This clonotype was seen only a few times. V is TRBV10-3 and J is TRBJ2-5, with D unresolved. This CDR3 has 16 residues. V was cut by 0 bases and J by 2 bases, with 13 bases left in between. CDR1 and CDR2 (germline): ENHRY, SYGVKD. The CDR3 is CAISESRTTLQETQYF. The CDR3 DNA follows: TGTGCCATCAGTGAGTCGAGGACCACCCTTCAAGAGACCCAGTACTTC.

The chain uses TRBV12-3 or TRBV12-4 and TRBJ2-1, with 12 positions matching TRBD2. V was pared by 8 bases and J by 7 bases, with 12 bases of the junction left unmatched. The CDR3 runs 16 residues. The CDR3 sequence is CASRRFTSGGKNEQFF. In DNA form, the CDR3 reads TGTGCCAGCCGACGATTTACTAGCGGGGGGAAAAATGAGCAGTTCTTC.

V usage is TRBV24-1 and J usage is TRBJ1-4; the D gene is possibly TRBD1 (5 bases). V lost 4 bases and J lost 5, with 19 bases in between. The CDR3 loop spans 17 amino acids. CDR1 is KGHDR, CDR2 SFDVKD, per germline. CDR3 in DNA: TGTGCCACCAGTGACCGACAGCCTCGGATAAAAAATGAAAAACTGTTTTTT. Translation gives CATSDRQPRIKNEKLFF.

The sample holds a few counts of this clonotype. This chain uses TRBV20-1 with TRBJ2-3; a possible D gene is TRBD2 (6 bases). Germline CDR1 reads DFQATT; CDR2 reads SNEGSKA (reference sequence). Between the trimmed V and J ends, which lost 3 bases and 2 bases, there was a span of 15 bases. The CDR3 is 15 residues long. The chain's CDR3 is CSARDGRGFTDTQYF. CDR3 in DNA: TGCAGTGCTAGGGACGGACGGGGGTTCACAGATACGCAGTATTTT.

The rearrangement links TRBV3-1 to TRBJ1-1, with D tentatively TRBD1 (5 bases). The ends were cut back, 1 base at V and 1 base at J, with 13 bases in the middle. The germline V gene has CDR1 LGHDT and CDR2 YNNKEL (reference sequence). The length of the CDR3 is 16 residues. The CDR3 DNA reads TGTGCCAGCAGCCAAGCGCGATCGGGGGAGAACACTGAAGCTTTCTTT. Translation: CASSQARSGENTEAFF. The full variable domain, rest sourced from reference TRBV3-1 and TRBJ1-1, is DTAVSQTPKYLVTQMGNDKSIKCEQNLGHDTMYWYKQDSKKFLKIMFSYNNKELIINETVPNRFSPKSPDKAHLNLHINSLELGDSAVYFCASSQARSGENTEAFFGQGTRLTVV.

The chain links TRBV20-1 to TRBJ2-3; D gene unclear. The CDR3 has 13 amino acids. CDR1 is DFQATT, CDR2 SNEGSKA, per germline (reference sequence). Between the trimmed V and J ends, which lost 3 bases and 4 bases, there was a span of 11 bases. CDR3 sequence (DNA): TGCAGTGCTAGTCCAGCGCAATCAGATACGCAGTATTTT. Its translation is CSASPAQSDTQYF.

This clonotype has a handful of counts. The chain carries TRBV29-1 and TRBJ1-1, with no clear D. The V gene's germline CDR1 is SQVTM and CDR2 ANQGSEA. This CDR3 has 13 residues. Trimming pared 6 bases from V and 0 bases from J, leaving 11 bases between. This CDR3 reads CSVAGVMNTEAFF. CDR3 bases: TGCAGCGTGGCCGGCGTCATGAACACTGAAGCTTTCTTT.

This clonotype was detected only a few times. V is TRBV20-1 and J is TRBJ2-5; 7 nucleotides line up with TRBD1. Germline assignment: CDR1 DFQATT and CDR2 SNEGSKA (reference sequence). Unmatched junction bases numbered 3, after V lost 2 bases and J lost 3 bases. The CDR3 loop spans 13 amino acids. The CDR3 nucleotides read TGCAGTGCTAGACAGGGGGTGGAAGAGACCCAGTACTTC. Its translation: CSARQGVEETQYF.

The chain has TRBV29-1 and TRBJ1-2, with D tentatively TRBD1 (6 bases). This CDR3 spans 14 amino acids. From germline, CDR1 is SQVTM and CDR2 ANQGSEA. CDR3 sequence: CSVRGRVENYGYTF. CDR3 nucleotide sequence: TGCTCGGTGCGGGGGCGAGTAGAGAACTATGGCTACACCTTC.

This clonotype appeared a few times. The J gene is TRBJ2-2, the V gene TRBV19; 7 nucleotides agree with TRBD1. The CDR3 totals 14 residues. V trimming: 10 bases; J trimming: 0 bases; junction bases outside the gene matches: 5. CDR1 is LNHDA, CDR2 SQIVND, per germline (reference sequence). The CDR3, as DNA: TGTGCCACTCAGCAGGGGGCGAACACCGGGGAGCTGTTTTTT. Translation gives CATQQGANTGELFF.

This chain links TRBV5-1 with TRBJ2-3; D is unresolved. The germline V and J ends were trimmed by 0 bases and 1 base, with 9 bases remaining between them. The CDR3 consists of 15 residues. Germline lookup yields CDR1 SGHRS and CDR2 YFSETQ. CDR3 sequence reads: CASSLGRPGTDTQYF. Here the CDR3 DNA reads TGCGCCAGCAGCTTGGGCCGGCCCGGCACAGATACGCAGTATTTT.

CDR3 DNA sequence: TGTGCCAGCAGCTTAGGGGCTAGCGGGGGGGCGAAATACAATGAGCAGTTCTTC. Translating gives CASSLGASGGAKYNEQFF. The rearrangement joins TRBV11-2 to TRBJ2-1; 12 bases fit TRBD2. V lost 1 base to trimming and J lost 4 bases; unmatched junction nucleotides: 8. This CDR3 comprises 18 residues. Germline-derived CDR1 and CDR2 are SGHAT and FQNNGV.

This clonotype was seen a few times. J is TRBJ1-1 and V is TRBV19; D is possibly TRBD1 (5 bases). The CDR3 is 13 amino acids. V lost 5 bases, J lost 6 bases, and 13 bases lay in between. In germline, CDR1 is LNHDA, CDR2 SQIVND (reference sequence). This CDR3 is CASSPPGRPEAFF. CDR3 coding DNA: TGTGCCAGTAGTCCCCCAGGGCGACCTGAAGCTTTCTTT.

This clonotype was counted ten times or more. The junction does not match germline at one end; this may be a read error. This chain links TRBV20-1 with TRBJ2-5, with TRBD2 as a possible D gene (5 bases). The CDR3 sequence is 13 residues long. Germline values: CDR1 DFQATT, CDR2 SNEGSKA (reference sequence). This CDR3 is CSPSLGARETQYF. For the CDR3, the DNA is TGCAGTCCTAGCTTAGGAGCGCGGGAGACCCAGTACTTC.

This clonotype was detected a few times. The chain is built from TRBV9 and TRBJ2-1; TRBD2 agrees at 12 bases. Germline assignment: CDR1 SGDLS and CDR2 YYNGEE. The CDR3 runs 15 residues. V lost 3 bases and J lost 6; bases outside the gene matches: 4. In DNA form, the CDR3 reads TGTGCCAGCAGCGACCAACTAGCGGGAGGCAATGAGCAGTTCTTC. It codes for CASSDQLAGGNEQFF.

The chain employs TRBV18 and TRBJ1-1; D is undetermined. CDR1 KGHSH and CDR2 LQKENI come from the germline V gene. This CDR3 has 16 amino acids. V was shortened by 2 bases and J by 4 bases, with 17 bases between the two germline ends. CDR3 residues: CASSPRGYGPTTEAFF. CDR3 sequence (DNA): TGTGCCAGCTCACCAAGAGGTTACGGCCCCACCACTGAAGCTTTCTTT. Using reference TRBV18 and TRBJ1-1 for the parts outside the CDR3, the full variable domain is NAGVMQNPRHLVRRRGQEARLRCSPMKGHSHVYWYRQLPEEGLKFMVYLQKENIIDESGMPKERFSAEFPKEGPSILRIQQVVRGDSAAYFCASSPRGYGPTTEAFFGQGTRLTVV.

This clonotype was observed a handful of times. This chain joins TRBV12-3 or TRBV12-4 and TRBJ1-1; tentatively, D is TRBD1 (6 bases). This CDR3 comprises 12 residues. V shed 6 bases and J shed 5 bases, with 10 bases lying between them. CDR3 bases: TGTGCCAGCAGGGAGGGGGGGACTGAAGCTTTCTTT. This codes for CASREGGTEAFF.

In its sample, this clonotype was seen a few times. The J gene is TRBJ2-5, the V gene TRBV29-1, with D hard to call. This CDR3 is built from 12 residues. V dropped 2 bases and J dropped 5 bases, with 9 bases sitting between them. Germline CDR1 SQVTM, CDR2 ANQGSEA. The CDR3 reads CSVEQIGETQYF. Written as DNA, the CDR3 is TGCAGCGTTGAACAGATCGGCGAGACCCAGTACTTC.

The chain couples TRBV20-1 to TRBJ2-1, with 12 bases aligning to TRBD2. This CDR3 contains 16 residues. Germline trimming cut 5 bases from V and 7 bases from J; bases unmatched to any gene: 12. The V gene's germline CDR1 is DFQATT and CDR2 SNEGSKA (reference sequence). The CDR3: CSAFDAGTSGFNEQFF. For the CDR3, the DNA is TGCAGTGCTTTCGATGCCGGGACTAGCGGGTTTAATGAGCAGTTCTTC.

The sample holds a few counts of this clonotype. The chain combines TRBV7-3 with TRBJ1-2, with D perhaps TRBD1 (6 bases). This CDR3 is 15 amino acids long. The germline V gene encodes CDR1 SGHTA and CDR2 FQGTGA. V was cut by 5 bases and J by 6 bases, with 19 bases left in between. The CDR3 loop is CASSPGGTRFDGYTF. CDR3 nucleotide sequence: TGTGCCAGCAGCCCGGGCGGGACAAGATTCGATGGCTACACCTTC.

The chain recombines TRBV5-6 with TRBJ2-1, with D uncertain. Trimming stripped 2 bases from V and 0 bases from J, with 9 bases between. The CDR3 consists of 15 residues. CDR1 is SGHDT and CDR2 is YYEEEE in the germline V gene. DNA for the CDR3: TGTGCCAGCAGCTTTCCCCGTAGCTCCTACAATGAGCAGTTCTTC. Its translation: CASSFPRSSYNEQFF.

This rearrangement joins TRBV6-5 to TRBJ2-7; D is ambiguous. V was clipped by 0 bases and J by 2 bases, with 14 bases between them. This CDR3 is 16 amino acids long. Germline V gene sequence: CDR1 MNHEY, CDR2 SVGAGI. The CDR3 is CASSYSVGQQTYEQYF. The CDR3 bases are TGTGCCAGCAGTTACTCAGTGGGTCAGCAAACCTACGAGCAGTACTTC.

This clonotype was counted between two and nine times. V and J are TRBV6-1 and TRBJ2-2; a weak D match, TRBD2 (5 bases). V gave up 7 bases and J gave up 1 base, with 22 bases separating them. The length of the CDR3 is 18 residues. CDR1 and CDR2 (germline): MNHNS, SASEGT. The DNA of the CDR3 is TGTGCCAGCATTCGGAACACCGGGGAGCTGCAGAACACCGGGGAGCTGTTTTTT. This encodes CASIRNTGELQNTGELFF.

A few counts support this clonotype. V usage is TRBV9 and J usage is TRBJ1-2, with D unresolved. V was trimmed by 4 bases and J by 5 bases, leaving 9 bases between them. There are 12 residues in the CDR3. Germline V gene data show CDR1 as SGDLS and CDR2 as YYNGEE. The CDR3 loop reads CASSNTEYGYTF. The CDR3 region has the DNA TGTGCCAGCAGCAACACAGAATATGGCTACACCTTC. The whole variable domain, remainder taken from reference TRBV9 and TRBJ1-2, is DSGVTQTPKHLITATGQRVTLRCSPRSGDLSVYWYQQSLDQGLQFLIQYYNGEERAKGNILERFSAQQFPDLHSELNLSSLELGDSALYFCASSNTEYGYTFGSGTRLTVV.

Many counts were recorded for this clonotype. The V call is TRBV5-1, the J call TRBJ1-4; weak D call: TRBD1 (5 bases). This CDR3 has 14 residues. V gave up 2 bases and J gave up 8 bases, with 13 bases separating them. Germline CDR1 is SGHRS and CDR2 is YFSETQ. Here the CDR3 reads CASSLGTTQEKLFF. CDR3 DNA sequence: TGCGCCAGCAGCTTAGGGACGACCCAAGAAAAACTGTTTTTT. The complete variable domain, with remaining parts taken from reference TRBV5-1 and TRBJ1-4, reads KAGVTQTPRYLIKTRGQQVTLSCSPISGHRSVSWYQQTPGQGLQFLFEYFSETQRNKGNFPGRFSGRQFSNSRSEMNVSTLELGDSALYLCASSLGTTQEKLFFGSGTQLSVL.